Each of the 19 T cell receptor beta chains below was sequenced from the same sample in a study of molecular identifiers for immune sequencing clone quantification. From the PCR reads, TCRdb called clonotypes with MiXCR, one entry per CDR3 protein. The table has more than 450,000 distinct CDR3 sequences, about 21% seen once. The sample comprised naive CD8+ T cells from blood, with Jurkat cell RNA spiked in. Stated subset: FACS-sorted CD8+CD4-CCR7+CD45RA+ naive T cells. The receptors here all came from a human donor in good health. Some libraries in this study had Jurkat cell RNA spiked in.

In its sample, this clonotype was seen a few times. The rearrangement joins TRBV20-1 to TRBJ2-4, with D perhaps being TRBD1 or TRBD2 (5 bases each). The CDR3 covers 16 residues. V lost 0 bases and J 8 bases, leaving 20 bases between the germline ends. Looked up from germline, CDR1 is DFQATT and CDR2 is SNEGSKA (reference sequence). As DNA, the CDR3 is TGCAGTGCTAGAGATCTTGGTTGGGGCAGGCGGGACATTCAGTACTTC. Its protein is CSARDLGWGRRDIQYF.

This clonotype was seen ten or more times. The chain joins TRBV7-2 to TRBJ2-7; the D gene is possibly TRBD1 (7 bases). Looked up from germline, CDR1 is SGHTA and CDR2 is FQGNSA. V shed 5 bases and J shed 4 bases, with 24 bases lying between them. The CDR3 length is 17 residues. Here the CDR3 reads CASSLPGAGGIGYEQYF. For the CDR3, the DNA is TGTGCCAGCAGCCTCCCCGGGGCAGGGGGGATTGGGTACGAGCAGTACTTC.

As for this clonotype: With a much larger clone just one base away, this may be a read error. The V call is TRBV7-6, the J call TRBJ1-5, with no clear D. V was clipped by 2 bases and J by 0 bases, with 8 bases between them. There are 15 residues in the CDR3. Germline V gives CDR1 SGHVS, CDR2 FNYEAQ. The DNA of the CDR3 is TGTGCCAGCAGCTTAACAGCTCATAGCAATCAGCCCCAGCATTTT. The encoded protein is CASSLTAHSNQPQHF.

Ten or more counts support this clonotype. This chain connects TRBV19 to TRBJ2-5, with D possibly being TRBD2 (6 bases). Trimming shortened V by 11 bases and J by 1 base, and 14 bases separated the two germline ends. CDR1 and CDR2 from the germline V gene are LNHDA and SQIVND (reference sequence). The CDR3 covers 13 residues. The CDR3 protein is CASRGKFQETQYF. CDR3 DNA sequence: TGTGCCTCGCGGGGAAAGTTCCAAGAGACCCAGTACTTC.

The table lists this clonotype with many counts. This chain joins TRBV27 and TRBJ2-7, with 8 bases lining up with TRBD1. Trimming took 4 bases from V and 4 from J; bases not matched to a gene: 6. The CDR3 runs to 14 residues. Germline-derived CDR1 and CDR2 are MNHEY and SMNVEV (reference sequence). The CDR3 DNA reads TGTGCCAGCAGTTATAGGACAGGGAGGTACGAGCAGTACTTC. It yields the protein CASSYRTGRYEQYF.

This chain links TRBV19 with TRBJ1-1; D is uncertain. This CDR3 comprises 13 residues. The germline gives CDR1 LNHDA, CDR2 SQIVND (reference sequence). Trimming pared 7 bases from V and 4 bases from J, leaving 13 bases between. CDR3 amino acids: CASTGVRFTEAFF. The DNA of the CDR3 is TGTGCCAGTACCGGGGTGAGGTTCACTGAAGCTTTCTTT.

The chain couples TRBV6-2 or TRBV6-3 to TRBJ2-7, with D perhaps TRBD2 (5 bases). The CDR3 sequence is 13 residues long. Germline V CDR1 and CDR2: MNHEY, SVGEGT. Trimming left V 6 bases short and J 6 bases short, with 15 bases between. Written as DNA, the CDR3 is TGTGCCAGCAGCCACGGGGATCCCGGCGAGCAGTACTTC. Protein product: CASSHGDPGEQYF.

Regarding this clonotype: This clone may be a read error of a much larger clone one base away. V is TRBV29-1 and J is TRBJ2-7; tentatively, D is TRBD2 (6 bases). This CDR3 spans 13 amino acids. Germline V gene lookup returns CDR1 SQVTM and CDR2 ANQGSEA. V lost 5 bases and J lost 2, with 13 bases in between. This chain's CDR3 is CSVSPGSPYEQYF. In nucleotides, the CDR3 is TGCAGCGTTTCCCCCGGGAGCCCCTACGAGCAGTACTTC.

This clonotype was observed a handful of times. The chain recombines TRBV9 with TRBJ2-2; 9 nucleotides agree with TRBD2. Germline CDR1 reads SGDLS; CDR2 reads YYNGEE. V dropped 3 bases and J dropped 3; count of bases not matched to a gene: 18. This CDR3 has 20 residues. The CDR3 here is CASSAEGEAGGAGDTGELFF. The CDR3 bases are TGTGCCAGCAGCGCAGAGGGTGAAGCGGGAGGAGCGGGAGACACCGGGGAGCTGTTTTTT.

This clonotype was detected ten times or more. V usage is TRBV6-6 and J usage is TRBJ2-3, with D unresolved. Germline CDR1 reads MNHNY; CDR2 reads SVGAGI (reference sequence). The CDR3 consists of 14 residues. V was pared by 4 bases and J by 0 bases, with 8 bases between. DNA for the CDR3: TGTGCCAGCAGTTTAGACTCTAGCACAGATACGCAGTATTTT. Translating gives CASSLDSSTDTQYF.

On this clonotype: A read error may be the cause here, since a much bigger clone is one base away. As the CDR3 is not closed by the conserved phenylalanine or tryptophan, this likely results from a read error. The chain couples TRBV28 to TRBJ1-1, with no clear D. Germline assignment: CDR1 MDHEN and CDR2 SYDVKM. The CDR3 has 11 residues. V was pared by 4 bases and J by 6 bases, with 6 bases between. Here the CDR3 reads CASSYRAEAFV. The DNA of the CDR3 is TGTGCCAGCAGTTACCGGGCTGAAGCTTTCGTT.

J is TRBJ2-2 and V is TRBV18; 9 bases are a match to TRBD2. With 3 bases clipped from V and 0 bases from J, the junction kept 5 bases outside the gene matches. Germline V gives CDR1 KGHSH, CDR2 LQKENI. The CDR3 totals 17 residues. The CDR3 loop reads CASSPSLAGPNTGELFF. The CDR3 nucleotides are TGTGCCAGCTCACCGTCCCTAGCGGGGCCGAACACCGGGGAGCTGTTTTTT. Full variable domain (rest looked up from reference TRBV18 and TRBJ2-2): NAGVMQNPRHLVRRRGQEARLRCSPMKGHSHVYWYRQLPEEGLKFMVYLQKENIIDESGMPKERFSAEFPKEGPSILRIQQVVRGDSAAYFCASSPSLAGPNTGELFFGEGSRLTVL.

This clonotype was seen ten or more times. V gene TRBV27 combines with J gene TRBJ1-1; the D is unclear. The CDR3 has 13 amino acids. Between the trimmed V and J ends, which lost 6 bases and 3 bases, there was a span of 11 bases. Germline V gives CDR1 MNHEY, CDR2 SMNVEV (reference sequence). The CDR3 coding sequence is TGTGCCAGCAGGCGGACGGCAGACACTGAAGCTTTCTTT. Translating it yields CASRRTADTEAFF.

There are many counts of this clonotype. The chain couples TRBV7-3 to TRBJ2-7, with TRBD2 matching 7 bases. V shed 2 bases and J 5 bases; nucleotides not matched to a gene: 6. The CDR3 sequence is 14 residues long. Germline-derived CDR1 and CDR2 are SGHTA and FQGTGA. CDR3 residues: CASSLGQSGDEQYF. CDR3 nucleotide sequence: TGTGCCAGCAGCTTAGGCCAGAGCGGGGACGAGCAGTACTTC.

This clonotype was found many times. A junction end diverges from the germline sequence, so it may reflect a read error. The chain links TRBV4-3 to TRBJ1-1, with D hard to call. Germline-derived CDR1 and CDR2 are LGHNA and YSLEER. The CDR3 is 9 amino acids. The CDR3 reads CASSPEAFF. The CDR3 bases are TGTGCCAGCAGCCCCGAAGCTTTCTTT.

There are many counts of this clonotype. The chain links TRBV20-1 to TRBJ2-3, with D possibly matching TRBD1 (6 bases). Trimming removed 2 bases at V and 2 bases at J, with 17 bases between. The CDR3 consists of 16 residues. Germline CDR1 is DFQATT and CDR2 is SNEGSKA (reference sequence). The CDR3 coding sequence is TGCAGTGCTAGAATCGACCGCCCAGGGGACACAGATACGCAGTATTTT. Translation gives CSARIDRPGDTDTQYF.

This clonotype has a count of ten or more. The J gene is TRBJ2-3, the V gene TRBV28; 7 positions agree with TRBD1. CDR1 is MDHEN, CDR2 SYDVKM, per germline. CDR3 size: 17 residues. V lost 3 bases, J lost 2 bases, and 11 bases stayed unmatched. The CDR3 loop reads CASSFTGTEIHTDTQYF. The DNA for the CDR3 is TGTGCCAGCAGTTTCACCGGGACAGAGATTCACACAGATACGCAGTATTTT. The whole variable domain, filled in from reference TRBV28 and TRBJ2-3, reads DVKVTQSSRYLVKRTGEKVFLECVQDMDHENMFWYRQDPGLGLRLIYFSYDVKMKEKGDIPEGYSVSREKKERFSLILESASTNQTSMYLCASSFTGTEIHTDTQYFGPGTRLTVL.

As concerns this clonotype: A read error may explain this, as a much larger clone is one base away. J is TRBJ2-2 and V is TRBV2; TRBD1 matches 9 bases. The germline CDR1 and CDR2 sequences are SNHLY and FYNNEI. The trim removed 1 base at V and 4 bases at J, leaving 7 bases unmatched. The CDR3 has 17 residues. In DNA form, the CDR3 reads TGTGCCAGCAGTGAAGGAGAACAGGGGGCCAGCACCGGGGAGCTGTTTTTT. Protein: CASSEGEQGASTGELFF.

Worth noting for this clonotype: This clone may be a read error of a much larger clone one base away. The chain is built from TRBV4-3 and TRBJ1-6, with D possibly TRBD1 on 5 matching bases. Germline CDR1 reads LGHNA; CDR2 reads YSLEER. V dropped 1 base and J dropped 11 bases, with 18 bases sitting between them. This CDR3 spans 16 amino acids. In DNA form, the CDR3 reads TGCGCCAGCAGCCAAGGTCTGCTGGGGCCTGGAGCACCCCTCCACTTT. Amino acid sequence: CASSQGLLGPGAPLHF.